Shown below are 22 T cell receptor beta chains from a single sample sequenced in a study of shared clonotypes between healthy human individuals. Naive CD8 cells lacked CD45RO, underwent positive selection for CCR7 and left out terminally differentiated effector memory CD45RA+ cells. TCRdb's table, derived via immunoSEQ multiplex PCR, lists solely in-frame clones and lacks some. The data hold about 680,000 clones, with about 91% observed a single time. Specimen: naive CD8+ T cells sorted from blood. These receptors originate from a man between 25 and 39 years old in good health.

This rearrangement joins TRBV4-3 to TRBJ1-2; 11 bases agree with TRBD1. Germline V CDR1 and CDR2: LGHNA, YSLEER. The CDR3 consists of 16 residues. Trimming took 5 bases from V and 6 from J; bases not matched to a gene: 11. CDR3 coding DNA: TGCGCCAGCAGCTCCAACCCAGGACAGGGGGCAGATGGCTACACCTTC. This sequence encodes CASSSNPGQGADGYTF.

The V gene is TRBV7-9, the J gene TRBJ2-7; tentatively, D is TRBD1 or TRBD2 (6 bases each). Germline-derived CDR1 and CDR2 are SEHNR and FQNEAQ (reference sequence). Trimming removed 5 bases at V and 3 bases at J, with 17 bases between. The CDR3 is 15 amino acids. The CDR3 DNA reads TGTGCCAGCAGCCCGAACGGAGGGGGGATCTACGAGCAGTACTTC. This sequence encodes CASSPNGGGIYEQYF. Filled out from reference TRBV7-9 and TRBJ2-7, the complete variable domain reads DTGVSQNPRHKITKRGQNVTFRCDPISEHNRLYWYRQTLGQGPEFLTYFQNEAQLEKSRLLSDRFSAERPKGSFSTLEIQRTEQGDSAMYLCASSPNGGGIYEQYFGPGTRLTVT.

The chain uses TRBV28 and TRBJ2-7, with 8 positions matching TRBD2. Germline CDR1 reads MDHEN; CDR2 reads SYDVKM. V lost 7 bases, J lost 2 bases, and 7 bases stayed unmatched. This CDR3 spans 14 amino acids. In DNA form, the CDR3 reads TGTGCCAGCACCCCCGGGGGGGGAACCTACGAGCAGTACTTC. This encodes CASTPGGGTYEQYF. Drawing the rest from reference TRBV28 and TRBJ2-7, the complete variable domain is DVKVTQSSRYLVKRTGEKVFLECVQDMDHENMFWYRQDPGLGLRLIYFSYDVKMKEKGDIPEGYSVSREKKERFSLILESASTNQTSMYLCASTPGGGTYEQYFGPGTRLTVT.

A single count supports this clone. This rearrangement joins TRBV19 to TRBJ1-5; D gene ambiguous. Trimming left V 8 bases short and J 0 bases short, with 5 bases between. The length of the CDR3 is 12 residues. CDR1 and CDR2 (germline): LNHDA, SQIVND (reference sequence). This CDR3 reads CASANSNQPQHF. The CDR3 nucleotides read TGTGCCAGTGCAAATAGCAATCAGCCCCAGCATTTT.

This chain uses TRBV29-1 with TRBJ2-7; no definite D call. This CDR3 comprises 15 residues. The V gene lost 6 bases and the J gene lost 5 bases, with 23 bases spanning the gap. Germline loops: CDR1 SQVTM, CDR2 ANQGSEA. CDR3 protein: CSVSPESGFGNEQYF. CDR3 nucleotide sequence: TGCAGCGTCTCCCCCGAATCTGGGTTCGGCAACGAGCAGTACTTC.

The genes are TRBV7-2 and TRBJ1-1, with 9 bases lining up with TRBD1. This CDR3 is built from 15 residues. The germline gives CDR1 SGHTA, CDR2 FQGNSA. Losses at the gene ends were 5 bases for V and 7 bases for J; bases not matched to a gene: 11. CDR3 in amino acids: CASSTPGTGSIEAFF. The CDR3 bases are TGTGCCAGCAGCACCCCCGGGACAGGGTCTATTGAAGCTTTCTTT.

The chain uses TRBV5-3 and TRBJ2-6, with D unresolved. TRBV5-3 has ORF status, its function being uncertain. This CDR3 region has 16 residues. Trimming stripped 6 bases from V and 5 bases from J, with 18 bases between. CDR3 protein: CARIFGEQSRANVLTF. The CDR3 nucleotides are TGTGCCAGAATATTTGGTGAACAAAGTCGGGCCAACGTCCTGACTTTC.

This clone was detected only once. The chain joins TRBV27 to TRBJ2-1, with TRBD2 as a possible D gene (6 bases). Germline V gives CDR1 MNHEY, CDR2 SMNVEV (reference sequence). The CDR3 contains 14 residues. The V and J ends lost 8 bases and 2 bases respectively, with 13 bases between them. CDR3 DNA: TGTGCCAGCTCCGTGGGAGGTCCCTACAATGAGCAGTTCTTC. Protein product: CASSVGGPYNEQFF.

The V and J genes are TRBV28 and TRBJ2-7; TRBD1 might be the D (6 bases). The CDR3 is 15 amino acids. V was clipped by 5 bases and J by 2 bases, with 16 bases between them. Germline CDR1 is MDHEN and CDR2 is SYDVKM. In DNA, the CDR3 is TGTGCCAGCAGTGTAGTACAGGGAAAGGCCTACGAGCAGTACTTC. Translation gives CASSVVQGKAYEQYF.

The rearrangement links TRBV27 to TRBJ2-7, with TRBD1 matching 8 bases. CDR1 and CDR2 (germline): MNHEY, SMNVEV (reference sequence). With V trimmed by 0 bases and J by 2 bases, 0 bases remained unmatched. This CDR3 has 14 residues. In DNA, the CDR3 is TGTGCCAGCAGTTTATCACAGGGGGCCTACGAGCAGTACTTC. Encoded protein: CASSLSQGAYEQYF.

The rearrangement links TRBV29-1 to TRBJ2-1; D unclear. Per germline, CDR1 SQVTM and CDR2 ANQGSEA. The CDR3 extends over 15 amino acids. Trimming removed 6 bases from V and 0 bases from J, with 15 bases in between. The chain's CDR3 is CSVRSAEDSYNEQFF. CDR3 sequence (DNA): TGCAGCGTCCGATCGGCGGAAGACTCCTACAATGAGCAGTTCTTC.

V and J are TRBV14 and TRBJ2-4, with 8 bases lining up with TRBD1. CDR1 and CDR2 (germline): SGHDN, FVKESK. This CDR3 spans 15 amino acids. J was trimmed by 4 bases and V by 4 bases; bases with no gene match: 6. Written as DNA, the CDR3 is TGTGCCAGCAGCCCCCGCGGGGACAGGAAAAACATTCAGTACTTC. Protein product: CASSPRGDRKNIQYF.

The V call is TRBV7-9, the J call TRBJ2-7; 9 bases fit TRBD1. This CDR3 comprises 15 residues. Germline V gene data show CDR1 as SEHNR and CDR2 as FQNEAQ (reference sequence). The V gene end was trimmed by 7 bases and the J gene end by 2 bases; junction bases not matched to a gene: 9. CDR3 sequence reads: CASTAPDRGTYEQYF. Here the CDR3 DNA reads TGTGCCAGCACCGCCCCAGACAGGGGGACCTACGAGCAGTACTTC.

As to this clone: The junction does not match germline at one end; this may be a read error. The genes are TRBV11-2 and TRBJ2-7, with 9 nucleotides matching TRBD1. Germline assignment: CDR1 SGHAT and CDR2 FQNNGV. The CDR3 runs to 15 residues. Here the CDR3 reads CASSLDPGQGRSRYF. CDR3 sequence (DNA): TGTGCCAGCAGCCTAGACCCGGGACAGGGAAGAAGTCGGTACTTC.

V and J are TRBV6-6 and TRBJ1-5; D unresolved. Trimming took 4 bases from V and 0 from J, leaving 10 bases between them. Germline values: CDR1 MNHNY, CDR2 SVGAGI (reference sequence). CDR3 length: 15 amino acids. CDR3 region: CASSSSENSNQPQHF. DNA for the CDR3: TGTGCCAGCAGTTCATCCGAGAATAGCAATCAGCCCCAGCATTTT.

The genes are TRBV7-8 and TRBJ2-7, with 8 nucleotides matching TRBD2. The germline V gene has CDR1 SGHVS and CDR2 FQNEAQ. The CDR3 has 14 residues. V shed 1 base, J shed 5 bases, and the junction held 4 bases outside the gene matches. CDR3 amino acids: CASSLDRTSNEQYF. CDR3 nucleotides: TGTGCCAGCAGCTTAGATAGGACTAGCAACGAGCAGTACTTC. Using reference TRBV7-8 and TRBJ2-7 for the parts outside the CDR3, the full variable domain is GAGVSQSPRYKVAKRGQDVALRCDPISGHVSLFWYQQALGQGPEFLTYFQNEAQLDKSGLPSDRFFAERPEGSVSTLKIQRTQQEDSAVYLCASSLDRTSNEQYFGPGTRLTVT.

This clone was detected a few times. CDR3 DNA: TGTGCCAGCAGTCACGGGACACACTCCTACGAGCAGTACTTC. Translated: CASSHGTHSYEQYF. This rearrangement joins TRBV27 to TRBJ2-7, with D perhaps matching TRBD1 (6 bases). Germline lookup yields CDR1 MNHEY and CDR2 SMNVEV (reference sequence). The CDR3 runs 14 residues. Trimming cost V 5 bases and J 0 bases, with 11 bases left between them.

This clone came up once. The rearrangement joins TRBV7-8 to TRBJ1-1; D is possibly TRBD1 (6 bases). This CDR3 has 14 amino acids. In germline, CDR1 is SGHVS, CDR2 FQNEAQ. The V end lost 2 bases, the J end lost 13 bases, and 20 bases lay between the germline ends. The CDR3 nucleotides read TGTGCCAGCAGCTTACTGCAGGGGTCGGCTCTTGATTTCTTT. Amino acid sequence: CASSLLQGSALDFF.

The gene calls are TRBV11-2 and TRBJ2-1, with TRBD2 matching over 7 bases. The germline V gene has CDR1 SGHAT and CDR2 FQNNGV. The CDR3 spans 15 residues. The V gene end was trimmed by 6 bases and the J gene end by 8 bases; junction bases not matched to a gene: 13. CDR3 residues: CASRSLAGAPHEQFF. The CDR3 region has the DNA TGTGCCAGCAGGTCCCTCGCGGGAGCCCCCCATGAGCAGTTCTTC.

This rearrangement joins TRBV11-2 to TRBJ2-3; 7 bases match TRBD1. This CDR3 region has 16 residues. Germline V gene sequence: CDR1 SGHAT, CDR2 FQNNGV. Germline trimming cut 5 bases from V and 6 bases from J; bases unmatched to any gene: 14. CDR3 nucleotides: TGTGCCAGCAGCCAAATAACCGTAGGGGGCGCTGATACGCAGTATTTT. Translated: CASSQITVGGADTQYF.

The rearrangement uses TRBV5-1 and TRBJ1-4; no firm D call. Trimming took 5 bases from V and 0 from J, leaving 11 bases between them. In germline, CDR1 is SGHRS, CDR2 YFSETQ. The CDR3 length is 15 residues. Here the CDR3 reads CASRHYSATNEKLFF. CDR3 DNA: TGCGCCAGCAGGCATTACTCGGCAACTAATGAAAAACTGTTTTTT.

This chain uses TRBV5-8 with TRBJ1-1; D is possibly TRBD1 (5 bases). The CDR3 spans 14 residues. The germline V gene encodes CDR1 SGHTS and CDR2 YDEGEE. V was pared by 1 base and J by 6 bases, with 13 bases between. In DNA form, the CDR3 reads TGTGCCAGCAGCTTGAGGGGCAGCAGAGCTGAAGCTTTCTTT. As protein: CASSLRGSRAEAFF.